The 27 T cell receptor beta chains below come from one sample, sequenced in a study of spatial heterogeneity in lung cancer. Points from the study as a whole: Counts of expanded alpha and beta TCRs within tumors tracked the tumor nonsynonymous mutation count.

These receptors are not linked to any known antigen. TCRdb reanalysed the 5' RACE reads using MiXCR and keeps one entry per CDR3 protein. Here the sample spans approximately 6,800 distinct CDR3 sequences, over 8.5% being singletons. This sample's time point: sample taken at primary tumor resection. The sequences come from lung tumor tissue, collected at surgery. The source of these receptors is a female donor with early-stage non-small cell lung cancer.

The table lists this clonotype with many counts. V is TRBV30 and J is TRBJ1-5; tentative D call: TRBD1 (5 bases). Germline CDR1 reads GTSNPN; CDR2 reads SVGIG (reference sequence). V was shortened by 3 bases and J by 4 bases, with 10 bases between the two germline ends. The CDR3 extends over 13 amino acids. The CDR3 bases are TGTGCCTGGAGACAGGCCCTAAATCAGCCCCAGCATTTT. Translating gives CAWRQALNQPQHF.

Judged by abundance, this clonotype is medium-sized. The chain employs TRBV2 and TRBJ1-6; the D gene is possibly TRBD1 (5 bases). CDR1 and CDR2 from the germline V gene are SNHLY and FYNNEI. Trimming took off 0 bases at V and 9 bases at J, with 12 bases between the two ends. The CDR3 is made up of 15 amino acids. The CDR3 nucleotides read TGTGCCAGCAGTGAAGCGCTTATAGGGGTTTCACCCCTCCACTTT. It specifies CASSEALIGVSPLHF.

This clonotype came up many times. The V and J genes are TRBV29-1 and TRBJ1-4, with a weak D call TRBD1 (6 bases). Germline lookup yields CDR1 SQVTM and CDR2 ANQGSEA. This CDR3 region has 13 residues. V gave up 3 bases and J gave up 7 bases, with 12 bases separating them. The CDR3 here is CSVEGGAGEKLFF. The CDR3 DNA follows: TGCAGCGTTGAGGGGGGCGCAGGTGAAAAACTGTTTTTT.

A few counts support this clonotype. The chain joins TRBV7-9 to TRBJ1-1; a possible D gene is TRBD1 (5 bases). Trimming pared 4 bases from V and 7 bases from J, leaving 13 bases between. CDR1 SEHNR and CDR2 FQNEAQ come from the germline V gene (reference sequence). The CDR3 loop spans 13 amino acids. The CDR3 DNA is TGTGCCAGCAGCTCTTCCGGGACTCTTGAAGCTTTCTTT. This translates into CASSSSGTLEAFF.

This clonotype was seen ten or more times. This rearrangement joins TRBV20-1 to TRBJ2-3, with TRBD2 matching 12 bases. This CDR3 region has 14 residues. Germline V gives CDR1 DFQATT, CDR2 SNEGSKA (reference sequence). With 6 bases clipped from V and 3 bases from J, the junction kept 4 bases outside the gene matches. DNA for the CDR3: TGCAGTGCAACCGGGACTAGCGGGACAGATACGCAGTATTTT. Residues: CSATGTSGTDTQYF.

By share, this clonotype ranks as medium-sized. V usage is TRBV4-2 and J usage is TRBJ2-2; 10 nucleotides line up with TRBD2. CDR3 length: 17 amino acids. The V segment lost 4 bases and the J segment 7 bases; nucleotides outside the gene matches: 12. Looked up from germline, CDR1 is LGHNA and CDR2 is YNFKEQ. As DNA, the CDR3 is TGTGCCAGCAGCCCCGTGAGAGCGGGGGGGCCCGGCGGGGAGCTGTTTTTT. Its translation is CASSPVRAGGPGGELFF.

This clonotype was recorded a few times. The DNA of the CDR3 is TGCGCCAGCAGTCTTCCGGGACAGGGGAATGAAGCTTTCTTT. Its protein is CASSLPGQGNEAFF. The chain uses TRBV23-1 and TRBJ1-1, with 10 bases aligning to TRBD1. TRBV23-1 is given ORF status, its function remaining uncertain. This CDR3 contains 14 residues. V lost 4 bases to trimming and J lost 7 bases; unmatched junction nucleotides: 6.

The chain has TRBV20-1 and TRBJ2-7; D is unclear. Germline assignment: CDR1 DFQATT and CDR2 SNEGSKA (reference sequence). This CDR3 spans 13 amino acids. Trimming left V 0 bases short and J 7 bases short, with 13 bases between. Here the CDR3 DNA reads TGCAGTGCTAGAGATCAAGGCTTACCTGAGCAGTACTTC. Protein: CSARDQGLPEQYF.

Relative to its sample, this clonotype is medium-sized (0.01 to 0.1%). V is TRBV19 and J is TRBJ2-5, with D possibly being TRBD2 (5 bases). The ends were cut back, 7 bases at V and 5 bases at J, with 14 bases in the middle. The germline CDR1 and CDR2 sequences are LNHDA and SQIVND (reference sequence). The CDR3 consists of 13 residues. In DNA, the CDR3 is TGTGCCAGTAACGGGGTCCCGTCGGAGACCCAGTACTTC. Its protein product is CASNGVPSETQYF. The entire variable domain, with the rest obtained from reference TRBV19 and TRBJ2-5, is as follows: DGGITQSPKYLFRKEGQNVTLSCEQNLNHDAMYWYRQDPGQGLRLIYYSQIVNDFQKGDIAEGYSVSREKKESFPLTVTSAQKNPTAFYLCASNGVPSETQYFGPGTRLLVL.

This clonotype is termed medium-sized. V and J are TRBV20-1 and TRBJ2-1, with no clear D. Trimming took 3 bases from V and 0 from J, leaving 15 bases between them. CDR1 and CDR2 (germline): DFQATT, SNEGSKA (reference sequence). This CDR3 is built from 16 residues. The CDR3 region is CSASKRSRISYNEQFF. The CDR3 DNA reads TGCAGTGCTAGTAAGCGTTCAAGAATCTCCTACAATGAGCAGTTCTTC.

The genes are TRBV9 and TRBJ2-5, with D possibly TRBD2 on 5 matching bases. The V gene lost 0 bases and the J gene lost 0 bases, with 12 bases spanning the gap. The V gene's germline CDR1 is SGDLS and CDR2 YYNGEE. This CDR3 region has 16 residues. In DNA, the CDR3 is TGTGCCAGCAGCGTAGCGGCAGGAGGCCACCAAGAGACCCAGTACTTC. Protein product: CASSVAAGGHQETQYF.

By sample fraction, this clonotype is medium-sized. The CDR3 nucleotides are TGTGCCAGCTCCCCCGACCCACGGACTTATAATTCACCCCTCCACTTT. This encodes CASSPDPRTYNSPLHF. V and J are TRBV27 and TRBJ1-6, with D unclear. The germline CDR1 and CDR2 sequences are MNHEY and SMNVEV (reference sequence). The CDR3 is 16 amino acids. Trimming shortened V by 8 bases and J by 4 bases, and 18 bases separated the two germline ends.

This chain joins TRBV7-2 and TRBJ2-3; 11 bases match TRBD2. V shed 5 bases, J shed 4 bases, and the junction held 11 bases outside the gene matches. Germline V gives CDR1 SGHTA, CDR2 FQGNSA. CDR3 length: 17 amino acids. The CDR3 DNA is TGTGCCAGCAGCCGACTAGCGGGGAGAGGATTTTCAGATACGCAGTATTTT. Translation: CASSRLAGRGFSDTQYF. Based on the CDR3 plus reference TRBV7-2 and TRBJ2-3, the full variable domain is GAGVSQSPSNKVTEKGKDVELRCDPISGHTALYWYRQSLGQGLEFLIYFQGNSAPDKSGLPSDRFSAERTGGSVSTLTIQRTQQEDSAVYLCASSRLAGRGFSDTQYFGPGTRLTVL.

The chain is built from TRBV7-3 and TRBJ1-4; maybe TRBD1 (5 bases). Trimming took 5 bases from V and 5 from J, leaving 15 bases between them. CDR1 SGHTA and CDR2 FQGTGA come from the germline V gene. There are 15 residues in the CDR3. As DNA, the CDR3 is TGTGCCAGCAGCCCCACCGGGGGGAAGAATGAAAAACTGTTTTTT. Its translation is CASSPTGGKNEKLFF.

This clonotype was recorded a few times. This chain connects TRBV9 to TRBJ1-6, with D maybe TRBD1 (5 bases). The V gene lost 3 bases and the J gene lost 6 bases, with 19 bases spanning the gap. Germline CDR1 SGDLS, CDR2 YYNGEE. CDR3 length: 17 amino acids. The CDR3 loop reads CASSEGASAYGNSPLHF. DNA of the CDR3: TGTGCCAGCAGCGAAGGGGCCTCAGCATATGGTAATTCACCCCTCCACTTT.

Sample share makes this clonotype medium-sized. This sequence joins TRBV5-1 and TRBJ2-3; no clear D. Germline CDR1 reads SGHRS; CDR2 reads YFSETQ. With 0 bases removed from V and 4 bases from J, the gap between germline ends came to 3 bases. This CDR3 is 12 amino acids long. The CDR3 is CASSLVADTQYF. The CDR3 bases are TGCGCCAGCAGCTTGGTAGCAGATACGCAGTATTTT.

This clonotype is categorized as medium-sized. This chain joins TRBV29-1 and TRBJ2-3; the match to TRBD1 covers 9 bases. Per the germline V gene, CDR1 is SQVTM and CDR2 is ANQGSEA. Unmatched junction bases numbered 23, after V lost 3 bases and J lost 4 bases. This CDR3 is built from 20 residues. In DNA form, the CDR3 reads TGCAGCGTTGAGCTTGGCTCTTATCTGAACAGGGGGCTAAGGGCAGATACGCAGTATTTT. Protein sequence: CSVELGSYLNRGLRADTQYF.

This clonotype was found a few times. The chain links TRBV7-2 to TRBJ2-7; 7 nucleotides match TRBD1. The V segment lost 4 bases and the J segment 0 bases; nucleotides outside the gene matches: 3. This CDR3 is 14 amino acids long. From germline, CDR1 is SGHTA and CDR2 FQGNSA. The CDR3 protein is CASSYRQGSYEQYF. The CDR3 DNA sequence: TGTGCCAGCAGCTACCGACAGGGCTCCTACGAGCAGTACTTC.

The CDR3 DNA sequence: TGCAGTGCTAGCCGGGGACAGGGACTGGACATTCAGTACTTC. It translates to CSASRGQGLDIQYF. The V call is TRBV20-1, the J call TRBJ2-4, with 9 positions matching TRBD1. J was trimmed by 8 bases and V by 3 bases; bases with no gene match: 8. Germline lookup yields CDR1 DFQATT and CDR2 SNEGSKA (reference sequence). The CDR3 loop spans 14 amino acids.

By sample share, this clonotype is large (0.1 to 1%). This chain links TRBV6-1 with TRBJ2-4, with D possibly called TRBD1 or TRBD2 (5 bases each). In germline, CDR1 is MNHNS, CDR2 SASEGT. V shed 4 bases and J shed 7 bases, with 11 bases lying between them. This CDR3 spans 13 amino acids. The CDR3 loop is CASSGWGGNIQYF. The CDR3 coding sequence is TGTGCCAGCAGTGGATGGGGCGGGAACATTCAGTACTTC.

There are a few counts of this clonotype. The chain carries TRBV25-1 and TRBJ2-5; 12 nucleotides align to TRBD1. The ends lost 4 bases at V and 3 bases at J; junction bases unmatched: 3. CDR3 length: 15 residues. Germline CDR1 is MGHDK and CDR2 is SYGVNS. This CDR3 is CASSVGTGGKETQYF. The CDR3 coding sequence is TGTGCCAGCAGTGTGGGGACAGGGGGCAAAGAGACCCAGTACTTC.

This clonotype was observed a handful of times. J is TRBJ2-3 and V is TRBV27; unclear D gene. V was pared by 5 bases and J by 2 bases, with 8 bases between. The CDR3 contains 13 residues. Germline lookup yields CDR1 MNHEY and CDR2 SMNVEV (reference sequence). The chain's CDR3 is CASSLADTDTQYF. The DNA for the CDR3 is TGTGCCAGCAGTCTCGCGGACACAGATACGCAGTATTTT.

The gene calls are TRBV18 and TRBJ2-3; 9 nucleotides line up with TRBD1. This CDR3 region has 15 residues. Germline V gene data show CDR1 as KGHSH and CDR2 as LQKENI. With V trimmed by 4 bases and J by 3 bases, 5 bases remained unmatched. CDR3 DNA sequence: TGTGCCAGCTCACGCCGGGACAGGGATACAGATACGCAGTATTTT. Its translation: CASSRRDRDTDTQYF. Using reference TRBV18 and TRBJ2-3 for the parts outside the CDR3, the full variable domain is NAGVMQNPRHLVRRRGQEARLRCSPMKGHSHVYWYRQLPEEGLKFMVYLQKENIIDESGMPKERFSAEFPKEGPSILRIQQVVRGDSAAYFCASSRRDRDTDTQYFGPGTRLTVL.

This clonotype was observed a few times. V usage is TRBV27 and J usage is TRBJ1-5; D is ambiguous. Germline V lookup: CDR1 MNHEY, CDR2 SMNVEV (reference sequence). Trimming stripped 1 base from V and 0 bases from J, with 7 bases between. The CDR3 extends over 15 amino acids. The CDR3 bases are TGTGCCAGCAGTTTATTTACAGATAGCAATCAGCCCCAGCATTTT. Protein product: CASSLFTDSNQPQHF.

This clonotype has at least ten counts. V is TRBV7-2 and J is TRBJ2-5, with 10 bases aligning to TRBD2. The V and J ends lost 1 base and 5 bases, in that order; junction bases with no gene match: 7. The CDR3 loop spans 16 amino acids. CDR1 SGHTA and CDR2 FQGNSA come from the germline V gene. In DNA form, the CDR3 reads TGTGCCAGCAGCTTAGTCGGTAGCGGGGGGAGGGAGACCCAGTACTTC. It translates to CASSLVGSGGRETQYF.

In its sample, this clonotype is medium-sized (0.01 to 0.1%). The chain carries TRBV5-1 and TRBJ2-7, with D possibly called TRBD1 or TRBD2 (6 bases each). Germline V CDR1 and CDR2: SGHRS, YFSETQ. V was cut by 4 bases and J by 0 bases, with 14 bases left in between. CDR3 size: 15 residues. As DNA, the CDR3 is TGCGCCAGCAGCACACTGGGGGGCAGCTCCTACGAGCAGTACTTC. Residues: CASSTLGGSSYEQYF.

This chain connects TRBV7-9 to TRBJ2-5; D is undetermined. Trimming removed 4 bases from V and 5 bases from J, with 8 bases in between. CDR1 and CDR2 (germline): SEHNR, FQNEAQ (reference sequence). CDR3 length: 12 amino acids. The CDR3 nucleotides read TGTGCCAGCAGCTCCTTAGGGGAGACCCAGTACTTC. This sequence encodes CASSSLGETQYF.